The 10 T cell receptor beta chains below all came from one sample that was sequenced in a study of blood T cell repertoires in COVID-19. Only in-frame clones appear in the TCRdb table, and some are missing; sequencing was by immunoSEQ multiplex PCR. The data contain 150,000 to 200,000 clones, 65% to 85% of them singletons. Sequenced sample: peripheral blood. These receptors were taken from a woman between 25 and 40 years old with acute or convalescent COVID-19.

This rearrangement joins TRBV14 to TRBJ2-7; maybe TRBD1 (6 bases). Germline V CDR1 and CDR2: SGHDN, FVKESK. V was pared by 1 base and J by 4 bases, with 8 bases between. The CDR3 totals 13 residues. This chain's CDR3 is CASSQGGPYEQYF. As DNA, the CDR3 is TGTGCCAGCAGCCAAGGGGGGCCGTACGAGCAGTACTTC.

The rearrangement links TRBV7-9 to TRBJ2-7, with no clear D. The CDR3 spans 14 residues. V was shortened by 4 bases and J by 0 bases, with 10 bases between the two germline ends. The V gene's germline CDR1 is SEHNR and CDR2 FQNEAQ (reference sequence). For the CDR3, the DNA is TGTGCCAGCAGCTCCTTTGAGAGCTCCTACGAGCAGTACTTC. This gives the protein CASSSFESSYEQYF.

This clone was found many times. This rearrangement joins TRBV5-5 to TRBJ1-1; no reliable D call. The CDR3 loop spans 15 amino acids. V was shortened by 1 base and J by 8 bases, with 18 bases between the two germline ends. CDR1 and CDR2 (germline): SGHKS, YYEKEE (reference sequence). The CDR3 protein is CASSLFPIVTGEAFF. CDR3 nucleotides: TGTGCCAGCAGCTTGTTTCCGATTGTAACGGGGGAAGCTTTCTTT.

The rearrangement uses TRBV12-5 and TRBJ2-3; possibly TRBD2 for D (6 bases). This CDR3 contains 16 residues. V was trimmed by 1 base and J by 0 bases, leaving 11 bases between them. Looked up from germline, CDR1 is LGHNT and CDR2 is FRNRAP. This CDR3 is CASGLDTSGSTDTQYF. The CDR3 nucleotides read TGTGCTAGTGGTTTGGACACAAGCGGGAGCACAGATACGCAGTATTTT.

CDR3 in amino acids: CASSVGTVTGELFF. As DNA, the CDR3 is TGTGCCAGCAGCGTCGGGACAGTCACCGGGGAGCTGTTTTTT. The V gene is TRBV9, the J gene TRBJ2-2; 7 nucleotides match TRBD1. The CDR3 has 14 amino acids. Trimming cost V 2 bases and J 4 bases; bases outside gene matches: 2. Germline assignment: CDR1 SGDLS and CDR2 YYNGEE.

The chain recombines TRBV29-1 with TRBJ2-5; 12 bases are shared with TRBD2. The CDR3 sequence is 20 residues long. V was pared by 3 bases and J by 2 bases, with 19 bases of the junction left unmatched. Looked up from germline, CDR1 is SQVTM and CDR2 is ANQGSEA. The CDR3: CSVDPTSIKTSGRYQETQYF. In DNA, the CDR3 is TGCAGCGTTGACCCCACTTCTATAAAGACTAGCGGGAGATATCAAGAGACCCAGTACTTC.

V usage is TRBV11-2 and J usage is TRBJ2-7, with 11 bases aligning to TRBD2. CDR3 size: 18 residues. Germline V lookup: CDR1 SGHAT, CDR2 FQNNGV. J lost 3 bases, V lost 4 bases, and 14 bases had no gene match. The CDR3 loop reads CASSSRTNSGRASYEQYF. The CDR3 bases are TGTGCCAGCAGCTCGCGTACCAATAGCGGGAGGGCCAGCTACGAGCAGTACTTC.

In this sample, this clone turned up a few times. This same CDR3 is encoded by further DNA sequences in the sample. The chain recombines TRBV30 with TRBJ1-1; D is possibly TRBD1 (6 bases). Germline V gene lookup returns CDR1 GTSNPN and CDR2 SVGIG (reference sequence). Trimming stripped 2 bases from V and 4 bases from J, with 11 bases between. The CDR3 sequence is 13 residues long. The CDR3 region is CAWSKQGSTEAFF. The CDR3 DNA reads as TGTGCCTGGAGTAAGCAGGGGTCCACTGAAGCTTTCTTT. The entire variable domain, with the rest obtained from reference TRBV30 and TRBJ1-1, is as follows: SQTIHQWPATLVQPVGSPLSLECTVEGTSNPNLYWYRQAAGRGLQLLFYSVGIGQISSEVPQNLSASRPQDRQFILSSKKLLLSDSGFYLCAWSKQGSTEAFFGQGTRLTVV.

The chain recombines TRBV27 with TRBJ2-5; 10 bases map to TRBD1. The CDR3 covers 19 residues. V dropped 6 bases and J dropped 4; count of bases not matched to a gene: 20. Germline lookup yields CDR1 MNHEY and CDR2 SMNVEV (reference sequence). The CDR3 protein is CASRNQKGPDRGQGETQYF. As DNA, the CDR3 is TGTGCCAGCAGAAACCAGAAGGGACCCGACAGGGGGCAGGGAGAGACCCAGTACTTC.

This clone has a handful of counts. The rearrangement uses TRBV10-3 and TRBJ2-7, with 10 bases lining up with TRBD2. CDR3 size: 18 residues. CDR1 and CDR2 (germline): ENHRY, SYGVKD. J lost 1 base, V lost 1 base, and 10 bases had no gene match. The CDR3 DNA reads as TGTGCCATCAGTGAGTTGGGGCCTAGCGGGAGTTTGTCCTACGAGCAGTACTTC. This encodes CAISELGPSGSLSYEQYF.